Below, 28 T cell receptor beta chains from the same sample are listed, as sequenced in a study of PD-L1 blockade in urothelial cancer (dated by TCRdb to about 2017). Library preparation employed the immunoSEQ multiplex PCR assay. Entries here come from immuneACCESS through TCRdb and include only in-frame sequences with V and J called. Some clones fail to appear in such tables; in the studies checked, an unresolved V gene covers under half of the shortfall, and the cause of the remainder is unknown. This sample gives fewer than 65,000 clones in total; about 86% of them show up just once. Roughly 3.3% of the sample is in the top ten clones. The intended sense of this specimen's time point label: pretreatment peripheral blood. Sequencing used PBMCs, obtained around atezolizumab (anti-PD-L1) treatment. These receptors were collected from a man between 65 and 79 years old with urothelial cancer.

The rearrangement uses TRBV6-5 and TRBJ1-1, with unresolved D. CDR3 length: 13 amino acids. The V end lost 6 bases, the J end lost 1 base, and 9 bases lay between the germline ends. Germline loops: CDR1 MNHEY, CDR2 SVGAGI. The CDR3 DNA is TGTGCCAGCAGACCCCGGGGGAACACTGAAGCTTTCTTT. Protein product: CASRPRGNTEAFF.

The rearrangement uses TRBV7-6 and TRBJ1-1; D unresolved. CDR1 SGHVS and CDR2 FNYEAQ come from the germline V gene. There are 13 residues in the CDR3. V shed 3 bases and J shed 3 bases, with 8 bases lying between them. The CDR3 coding sequence is TGTGCCAGCAGCTTCCGAGAGGACACTGAAGCTTTCTTT. Protein sequence: CASSFREDTEAFF.

The gene calls are TRBV5-1 and TRBJ2-2; D unresolved. The CDR3 has 13 residues. Trimming took off 5 bases at V and 5 bases at J, with 10 bases between the two ends. The germline V gene encodes CDR1 SGHRS and CDR2 YFSETQ. The CDR3, as DNA: TGCGCCAGCAGACTCCCGAGGACCGGGGAGCTGTTTTTT. Its translation is CASRLPRTGELFF.

This rearrangement joins TRBV7-9 to TRBJ2-3; 9 positions match TRBD1. Germline V gene lookup returns CDR1 SEHNR and CDR2 FQNEAQ (reference sequence). The ends lost 4 bases at V and 2 bases at J; junction bases unmatched: 10. CDR3 length: 17 amino acids. The CDR3 here is CASSSLPGQGYTDTQYF. CDR3 coding DNA: TGTGCCAGCAGCTCACTTCCGGGACAGGGCTACACAGATACGCAGTATTTT. Full variable domain (rest looked up from reference TRBV7-9 and TRBJ2-3): DTGVSQNPRHKITKRGQNVTFRCDPISEHNRLYWYRQTLGQGPEFLTYFQNEAQLEKSRLLSDRFSAERPKGSFSTLEIQRTEQGDSAMYLCASSSLPGQGYTDTQYFGPGTRLTVL.

The rearrangement links TRBV12-5 to TRBJ1-1, with TRBD1 matching over 8 bases. V lost 0 bases, J lost 4 bases, and 4 bases stayed unmatched. CDR3 size: 15 residues. Germline V gene data show CDR1 as LGHNT and CDR2 as FRNRAP. The CDR3 region has the DNA TGTGCTAGTGGTTTGGTACAGGGGGGGGTCACTGAAGCTTTCTTT. Its protein is CASGLVQGGVTEAFF.

The chain recombines TRBV28 with TRBJ2-5, with 9 bases matching TRBD1. V lost 6 bases to trimming and J lost 5 bases; unmatched junction nucleotides: 13. There are 16 residues in the CDR3. The germline V gene encodes CDR1 MDHEN and CDR2 SYDVKM. The CDR3 DNA is TGTGCCAGCAGCCAAGGGACAGGGAGCTTTGGGGAGACCCAGTACTTC. Its protein is CASSQGTGSFGETQYF.

This clone was picked up a small number of times. J is TRBJ2-1 and V is TRBV21-1; the table's D gene call, TRBD2, was not cross checked with the DNA. TRBV21-1 is an annotated pseudogene. CDR3 length: 12 amino acids. CDR3 sequence (DNA): TGTGCCAGCACCGGGAGTTGGGGTGAGCAGTTCTTC. Translating gives CASTGSWGEQFF.

The gene calls are TRBV19 and TRBJ1-3; D ambiguous. Germline V gene lookup returns CDR1 LNHDA and CDR2 SQIVND (reference sequence). Between the trimmed V and J ends, which lost 5 bases and 0 bases, there was a span of 8 bases. The CDR3 consists of 14 residues. CDR3 loop: CASSGQASGNTIYF. The CDR3 DNA sequence: TGTGCCAGTAGTGGGCAGGCCTCTGGAAACACCATATATTTT.

This clone was detected only once. The chain is built from TRBV29-1 and TRBJ1-1; D gene uncertain. The CDR3 has 12 residues. CDR1 and CDR2 from the germline V gene are SQVTM and ANQGSEA. V lost 6 bases, J lost 2 bases, and 10 bases lay in between. In DNA form, the CDR3 reads TGCAGCGTCGCGGGGTTCAACACTGAAGCTTTCTTT. Its protein product is CSVAGFNTEAFF.

V and J are TRBV9 and TRBJ1-2; 12 nucleotides match TRBD1. CDR3 length: 15 residues. Germline loops: CDR1 SGDLS, CDR2 YYNGEE. The V segment lost 3 bases and the J segment 4 bases; nucleotides outside the gene matches: 4. CDR3 coding DNA: TGTGCCAGCAGCGCCGGGACAGGGGGCAGCTATGGCTACACCTTC. This translates into CASSAGTGGSYGYTF. The whole variable domain, filled in from reference TRBV9 and TRBJ1-2, reads DSGVTQTPKHLITATGQRVTLRCSPRSGDLSVYWYQQSLDQGLQFLIQYYNGEERAKGNILERFSAQQFPDLHSELNLSSLELGDSALYFCASSAGTGGSYGYTFGSGTRLTVV.

The chain couples TRBV7-9 to TRBJ1-1; D is ambiguous. In germline, CDR1 is SEHNR, CDR2 FQNEAQ (reference sequence). V shed 4 bases and J shed 3 bases, with 24 bases lying between them. The CDR3 is 18 residues long. The DNA for the CDR3 is TGTGCCAGCAGCTCAGGTATGGGTGCGGCCAAGAGGGACACTGAAGCTTTCTTT. This codes for CASSSGMGAAKRDTEAFF.

The V gene is TRBV6-5, the J gene TRBJ1-1, with D perhaps matching TRBD1 (5 bases). Germline V gene sequence: CDR1 MNHEY, CDR2 SVGAGI. Deletions cut 5 bases from V and 3 bases from J, with 13 bases between. The CDR3 sequence is 14 residues long. The CDR3 reads CASSQAGGDTEAFF. For the CDR3, the DNA is TGTGCCAGCAGTCAGGCCGGAGGGGACACTGAAGCTTTCTTT.

The chain recombines TRBV9 with TRBJ1-1; a possible D gene is TRBD1 (5 bases). There are 13 residues in the CDR3. The V gene's germline CDR1 is SGDLS and CDR2 YYNGEE. The V end was cut by 0 bases, the J end by 11 bases, with 14 bases between. CDR3 region: CASSVAPGGGAFF. The CDR3 region has the DNA TGTGCCAGCAGCGTAGCCCCCGGGGGTGGGGCTTTCTTT.

This clone was recorded a few times. The gene calls are TRBV5-1 and TRBJ2-6; D unresolved. The germline gives CDR1 SGHRS, CDR2 YFSETQ. The CDR3 sequence is 17 residues long. Deletions cut 3 bases from V and 1 base from J, with 14 bases between. The CDR3 DNA sequence: TGCGCCAGCAGCTCGACCCCCACAGCTTCTGGGGCCAACGTCCTGACTTTC. Amino acids: CASSSTPTASGANVLTF. The full variable domain, with the rest looked up from reference TRBV5-1 and TRBJ2-6, is KAGVTQTPRYLIKTRGQQVTLSCSPISGHRSVSWYQQTPGQGLQFLFEYFSETQRNKGNFPGRFSGRQFSNSRSEMNVSTLELGDSALYLCASSSTPTASGANVLTFGAGSRLTVL.

The chain joins TRBV7-2 to TRBJ2-5, with D perhaps TRBD2 (5 bases). Deletions cut 0 bases from V and 7 bases from J, with 9 bases between. The CDR3 has 13 amino acids. The germline V gene encodes CDR1 SGHTA and CDR2 FQGNSA. CDR3 protein: CASSLAERGTQYF. The CDR3 coding sequence is TGTGCCAGCAGCTTAGCGGAACGGGGGACCCAGTACTTC.

This clone was seen just once. V usage is TRBV7-9 and J usage is TRBJ2-1, with D tentatively TRBD2 (6 bases). This CDR3 contains 12 residues. Germline CDR1 and CDR2: SEHNR and FQNEAQ (reference sequence). Between the trimmed V and J ends, which lost 1 base and 12 bases, there was a span of 10 bases. For the CDR3, the DNA is TGTGCCAGCAGCTTAGAGTCGGGACTGCAGTTCTTC. This translates into CASSLESGLQFF.

This chain joins TRBV27 and TRBJ2-6; maybe TRBD1 (5 bases). CDR1 and CDR2 from the germline V gene are MNHEY and SMNVEV (reference sequence). The CDR3 is made up of 15 amino acids. V lost 8 bases and J 0 bases, leaving 11 bases between the germline ends. This CDR3 is CASGAGHSGANVLTF. The CDR3 bases are TGTGCCAGCGGGGCCGGTCACTCTGGGGCCAACGTCCTGACTTTC. The full variable domain, its missing parts supplied by reference TRBV27 and TRBJ2-6, is EAQVTQNPRYLITVTGKKLTVTCSQNMNHEYMSWYRQDPGLGLRQIYYSMNVEVTDKGDVPEGYKVSRKEKRNFPLILESPSPNQTSLYFCASGAGHSGANVLTFGAGSRLTVL.

The V and J genes are TRBV7-8 and TRBJ1-3; a possible D gene is TRBD1 (6 bases). The germline gives CDR1 SGHVS, CDR2 FQNEAQ. CDR3 length: 16 residues. Trimming removed 5 bases from V and 1 base from J, with 15 bases in between. CDR3 amino acids: CASSIGTLGSGNTIYF. In nucleotides, the CDR3 is TGTGCCAGCAGCATCGGGACACTGGGATCTGGAAACACCATATATTTT. Together with reference TRBV7-8 and TRBJ1-3, the CDR3 gives the full variable domain: GAGVSQSPRYKVAKRGQDVALRCDPISGHVSLFWYQQALGQGPEFLTYFQNEAQLDKSGLPSDRFFAERPEGSVSTLKIQRTQQEDSAVYLCASSIGTLGSGNTIYFGEGSWLTVV.

The chain employs TRBV5-1 and TRBJ2-3, with 7 bases aligning to TRBD2. CDR1 and CDR2 from the germline V gene are SGHRS and YFSETQ. The CDR3 has 14 residues. V was pared by 3 bases and J by 2 bases, with 3 bases of the junction left unmatched. The CDR3 DNA is TGCGCCAGCAGCTCGGGGGGTCTCACAGATACGCAGTATTTT. Protein: CASSSGGLTDTQYF.

This chain uses TRBV5-5 with TRBJ2-3; D remains ambiguous. This CDR3 contains 12 residues. Germline loops: CDR1 SGHKS, CDR2 YYEKEE (reference sequence). V was pared by 4 bases and J by 5 bases, with 8 bases between. CDR3: CASSHSGDTQYF. CDR3 sequence (DNA): TGTGCCAGCAGCCATTCAGGAGATACGCAGTATTTT.

V usage is TRBV11-2 and J usage is TRBJ2-3, with TRBD2 identical over 9 bases. This CDR3 has 18 residues. J lost 4 bases, V lost 1 base, and 12 bases had no gene match. Germline V gives CDR1 SGHAT, CDR2 FQNNGV. This chain's CDR3 is CASSLAGGRAAWADTQYF. For the CDR3, the DNA is TGTGCCAGCAGCTTAGCGGGCGGGAGGGCCGCGTGGGCAGATACGCAGTATTTT.

This rearrangement joins TRBV7-9 to TRBJ2-5; 7 positions match TRBD2. The CDR3 is made up of 15 amino acids. Trimming took 2 bases from V and 5 from J; bases not matched to a gene: 8. Germline lookup yields CDR1 SEHNR and CDR2 FQNEAQ (reference sequence). CDR3 protein: CASSLNPAGGETQYF. In DNA form, the CDR3 reads TGTGCCAGCAGCTTAAACCCAGCCGGGGGGGAGACCCAGTACTTC.

The count of this clone is one. CDR3 nucleotides: TGTGCCAGCAGTGCGGGGGGTATAGGGGAGACCCAGTACTTC. It yields the protein CASSAGGIGETQYF. This chain uses TRBV6-1 with TRBJ2-5; 7 bases line up with TRBD2. CDR1 is MNHNS and CDR2 is SASEGT in the germline V gene. With 4 bases clipped from V and 5 bases from J, the junction kept 7 bases outside the gene matches. CDR3 size: 14 residues.

The chain employs TRBV7-2 and TRBJ2-7, with TRBD2 identical over 9 bases. The CDR3 totals 18 residues. Germline assignment: CDR1 SGHTA and CDR2 FQGNSA. V lost 5 bases, J lost 1 base, and 15 bases stayed unmatched. The CDR3 is CASSPPRQWREGSYEQYF. The CDR3 nucleotides read TGTGCCAGCAGCCCACCTCGCCAATGGCGGGAGGGATCCTACGAGCAGTACTTC.

The genes are TRBV14 and TRBJ2-5, with D tentatively TRBD2 (5 bases). The germline gives CDR1 SGHDN, CDR2 FVKESK. V was trimmed by 0 bases and J by 5 bases, leaving 10 bases between them. The CDR3 totals 14 residues. CDR3 nucleotide sequence: TGTGCCAGCAGCCAAGAGGCTAGCTGGGAGACCCAGTACTTC. Its protein is CASSQEASWETQYF.

The chain joins TRBV2 to TRBJ2-3, with 8 bases aligning to TRBD1. The V and J ends lost 8 bases and 5 bases, in that order; junction bases with no gene match: 9. The CDR3 loop spans 14 amino acids. Looked up from germline, CDR1 is SNHLY and CDR2 is FYNNEI. The DNA for the CDR3 is TGTGCCAGCCTAGAGGGCAGGGGGCTAGATACGCAGTATTTT. Amino acids: CASLEGRGLDTQYF.

Comment on this clone: This sample also contains other DNA sequences that code for the same CDR3. The J gene is TRBJ2-2, the V gene TRBV5-1; 8 bases agree with TRBD1. The CDR3 spans 15 residues. The J segment lost 3 bases and the V segment lost 2 bases, leaving 3 bases of the junction unmatched. The germline CDR1 and CDR2 sequences are SGHRS and YFSETQ. The CDR3 protein is CASSLGQGDTGELFF. In DNA form, the CDR3 reads TGCGCCAGCAGCTTAGGACAGGGAGACACCGGGGAGCTGTTTTTT. Full variable domain (remainder filled in from reference TRBV5-1 and TRBJ2-2): KAGVTQTPRYLIKTRGQQVTLSCSPISGHRSVSWYQQTPGQGLQFLFEYFSETQRNKGNFPGRFSGRQFSNSRSEMNVSTLELGDSALYLCASSLGQGDTGELFFGEGSRLTVL.

CDR3: CASSSDSTANYGYTF. For the CDR3, the DNA is TGTGCCAGCAGCTCGGACAGTACAGCGAACTATGGCTACACCTTC. The chain joins TRBV11-2 to TRBJ1-2; a possible D gene is TRBD1 (6 bases). The germline V gene has CDR1 SGHAT and CDR2 FQNNGV. Trimming removed 4 bases from V and 2 bases from J, with 14 bases in between. The CDR3 contains 15 residues.